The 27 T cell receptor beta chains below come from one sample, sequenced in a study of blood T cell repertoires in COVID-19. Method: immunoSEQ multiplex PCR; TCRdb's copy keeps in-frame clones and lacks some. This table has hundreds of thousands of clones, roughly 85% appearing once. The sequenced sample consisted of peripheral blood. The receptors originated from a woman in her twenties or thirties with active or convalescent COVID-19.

This CDR3 is CATSRDHPTGSEKLFF. In DNA form, the CDR3 reads TGTGCCACCAGCAGAGATCACCCCACAGGGAGCGAAAAACTGTTTTTT. The chain employs TRBV15 and TRBJ1-4, with TRBD1 as a possible D gene (6 bases). CDR1 is LNHNV and CDR2 is YYDKDF in the germline V gene (reference sequence). V lost 0 bases, J lost 8 bases, and 16 bases lay in between. CDR3 length equals 16 residues. Full variable domain (missing parts from reference TRBV15 and TRBJ1-4): DAMVIQNPRYQVTQFGKPVTLSCSQTLNHNVMYWYQQKSSQAPKLLFHYYDKDFNNEADTPDNFQSRRPNTSFCFLDIRSPGLGDTAMYLCATSRDHPTGSEKLFFGSGTQLSVL.

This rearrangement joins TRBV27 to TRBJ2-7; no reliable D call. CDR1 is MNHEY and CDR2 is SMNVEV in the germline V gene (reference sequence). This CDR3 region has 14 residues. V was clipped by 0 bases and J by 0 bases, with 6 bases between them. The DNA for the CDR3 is TGTGCCAGCAGTTTATCGAGCGCCTCCTACGAGCAGTACTTC. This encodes CASSLSSASYEQYF.

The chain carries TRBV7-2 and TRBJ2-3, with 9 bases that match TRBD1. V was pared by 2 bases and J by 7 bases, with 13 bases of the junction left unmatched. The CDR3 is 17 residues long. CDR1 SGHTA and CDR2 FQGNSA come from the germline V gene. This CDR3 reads CASSLLSWGQGGNTQYF. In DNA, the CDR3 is TGTGCCAGCAGCTTACTTAGTTGGGGACAGGGCGGAAATACGCAGTATTTT.

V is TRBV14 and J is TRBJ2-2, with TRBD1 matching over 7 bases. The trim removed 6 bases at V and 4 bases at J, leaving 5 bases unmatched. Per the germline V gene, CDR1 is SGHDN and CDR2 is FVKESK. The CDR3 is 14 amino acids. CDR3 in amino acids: CASSLTGPTGELFF. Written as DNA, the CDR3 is TGTGCCAGCAGTCTGACAGGGCCCACCGGGGAGCTGTTTTTT.

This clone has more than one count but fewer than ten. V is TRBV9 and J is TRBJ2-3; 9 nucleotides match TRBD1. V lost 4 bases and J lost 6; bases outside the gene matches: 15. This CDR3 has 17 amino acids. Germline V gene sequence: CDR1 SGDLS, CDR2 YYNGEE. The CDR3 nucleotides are TGTGCCAGCAGCCCCCACCGCGGGACAGGGTGGGGGGATACGCAGTATTTT. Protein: CASSPHRGTGWGDTQYF.

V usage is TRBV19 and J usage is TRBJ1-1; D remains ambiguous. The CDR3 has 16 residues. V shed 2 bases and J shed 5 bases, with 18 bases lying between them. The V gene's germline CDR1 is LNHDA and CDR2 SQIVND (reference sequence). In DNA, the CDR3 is TGTGCCAGTAGTATACCCCGACTCGGTGGATGGACTGAAGCTTTCTTT. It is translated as CASSIPRLGGWTEAFF.

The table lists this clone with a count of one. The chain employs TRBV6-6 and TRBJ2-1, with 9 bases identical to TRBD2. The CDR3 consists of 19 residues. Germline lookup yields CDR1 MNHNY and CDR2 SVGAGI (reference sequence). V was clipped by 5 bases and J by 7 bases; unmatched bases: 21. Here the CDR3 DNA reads TGTGCCAGCAGTCCCGACCAGTTAGCGGGAGTAACCTTTAGAAATGAGCAGTTCTTC. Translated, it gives CASSPDQLAGVTFRNEQFF.

CDR3 in amino acids: CASSQQETGGLYEQYF. CDR3 DNA sequence: TGCGCCAGCAGCCAGCAAGAGACAGGGGGCCTCTACGAGCAGTACTTC. This chain uses TRBV4-1 with TRBJ2-7; the match to TRBD1 covers 10 bases. This CDR3 has 16 amino acids. V lost 3 bases, J lost 3 bases, and 8 bases stayed unmatched. CDR1 is MGHRA, CDR2 YSYEKL, per germline.

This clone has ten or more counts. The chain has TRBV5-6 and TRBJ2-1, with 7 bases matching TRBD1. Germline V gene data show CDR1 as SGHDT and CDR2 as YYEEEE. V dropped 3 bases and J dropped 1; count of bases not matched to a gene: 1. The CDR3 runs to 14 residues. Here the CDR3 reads CASSSGQSYNEQFF. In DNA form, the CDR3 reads TGTGCCAGCAGCTCGGGACAGTCCTACAATGAGCAGTTCTTC.

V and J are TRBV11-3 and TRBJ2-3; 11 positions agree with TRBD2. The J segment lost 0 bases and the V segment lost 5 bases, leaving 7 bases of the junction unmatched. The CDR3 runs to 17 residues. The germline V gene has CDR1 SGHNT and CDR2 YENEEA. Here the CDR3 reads CASSQRIAGGSTDTQYF. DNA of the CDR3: TGTGCCAGCAGCCAGCGCATAGCGGGAGGGAGCACAGATACGCAGTATTTT.

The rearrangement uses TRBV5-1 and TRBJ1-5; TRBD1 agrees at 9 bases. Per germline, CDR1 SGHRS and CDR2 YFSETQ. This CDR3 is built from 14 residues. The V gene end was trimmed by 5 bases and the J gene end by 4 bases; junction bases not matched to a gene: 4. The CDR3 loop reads CASRGQGGNQPQHF. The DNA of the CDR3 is TGCGCCAGCAGGGGACAGGGTGGAAATCAGCCCCAGCATTTT.

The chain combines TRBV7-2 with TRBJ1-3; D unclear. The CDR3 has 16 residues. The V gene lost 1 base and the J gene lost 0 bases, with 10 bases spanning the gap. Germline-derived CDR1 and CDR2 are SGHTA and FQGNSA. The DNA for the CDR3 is TGTGCCAGCAGCTTAGGAGGCAGAGGCTCTGGAAACACCATATATTTT. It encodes CASSLGGRGSGNTIYF.

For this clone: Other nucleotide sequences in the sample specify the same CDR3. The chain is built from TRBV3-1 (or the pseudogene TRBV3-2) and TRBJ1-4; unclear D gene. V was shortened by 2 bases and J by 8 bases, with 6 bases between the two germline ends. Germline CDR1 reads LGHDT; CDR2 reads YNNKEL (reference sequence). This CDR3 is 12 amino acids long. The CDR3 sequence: CASSQSREKLFF. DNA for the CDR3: TGTGCCAGCAGCCAAAGCCGGGAAAAACTGTTTTTT.

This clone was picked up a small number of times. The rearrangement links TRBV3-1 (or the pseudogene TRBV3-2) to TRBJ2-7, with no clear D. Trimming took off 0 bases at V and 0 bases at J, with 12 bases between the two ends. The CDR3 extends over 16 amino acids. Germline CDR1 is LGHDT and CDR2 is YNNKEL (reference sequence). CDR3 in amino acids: CASSQDRSRSSYEQYF. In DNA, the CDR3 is TGTGCCAGCAGCCAAGATAGGAGCCGTAGCTCCTACGAGCAGTACTTC.

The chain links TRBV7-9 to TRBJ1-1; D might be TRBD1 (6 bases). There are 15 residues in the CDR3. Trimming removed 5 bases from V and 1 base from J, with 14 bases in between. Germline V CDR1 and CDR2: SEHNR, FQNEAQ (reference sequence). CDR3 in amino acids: CASSPNWGQNTEAFF. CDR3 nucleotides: TGTGCCAGCAGCCCGAACTGGGGGCAGAACACTGAAGCTTTCTTT.

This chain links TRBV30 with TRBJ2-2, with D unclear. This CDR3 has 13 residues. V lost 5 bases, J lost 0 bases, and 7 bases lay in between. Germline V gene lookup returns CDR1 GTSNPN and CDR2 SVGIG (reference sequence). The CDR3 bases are TGTGCCTGGGATACAACGAACACCGGGGAGCTGTTTTTT. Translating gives CAWDTTNTGELFF.

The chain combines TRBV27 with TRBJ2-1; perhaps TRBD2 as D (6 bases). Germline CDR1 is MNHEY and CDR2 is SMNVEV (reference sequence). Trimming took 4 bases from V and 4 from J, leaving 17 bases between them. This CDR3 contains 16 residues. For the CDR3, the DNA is TGTGCCAGCAGTTCCCTACTAGAGGGAGGATACAATGAGCAGTTCTTC. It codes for CASSSLLEGGYNEQFF.

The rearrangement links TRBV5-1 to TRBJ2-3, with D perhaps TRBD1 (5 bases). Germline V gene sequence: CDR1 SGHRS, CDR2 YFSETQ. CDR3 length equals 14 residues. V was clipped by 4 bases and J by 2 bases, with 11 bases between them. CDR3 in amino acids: CASSVTVFTDTQYF. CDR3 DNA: TGCGCCAGCAGCGTGACAGTTTTCACAGATACGCAGTATTTT.

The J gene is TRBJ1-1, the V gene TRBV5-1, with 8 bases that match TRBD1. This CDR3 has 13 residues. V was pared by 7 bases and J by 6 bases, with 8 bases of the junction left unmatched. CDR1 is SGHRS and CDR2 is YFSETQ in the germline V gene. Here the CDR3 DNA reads TGCGCCAGCGGCCCGACAGGGGAGGCTGAAGCTTTCTTT. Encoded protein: CASGPTGEAEAFF.

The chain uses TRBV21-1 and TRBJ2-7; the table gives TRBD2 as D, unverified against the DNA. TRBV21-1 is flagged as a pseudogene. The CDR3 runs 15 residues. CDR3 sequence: CASSKLAGVYHEQYF. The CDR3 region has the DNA TGTGCCAGCAGCAAACTAGCGGGAGTTTACCACGAGCAGTACTTC.

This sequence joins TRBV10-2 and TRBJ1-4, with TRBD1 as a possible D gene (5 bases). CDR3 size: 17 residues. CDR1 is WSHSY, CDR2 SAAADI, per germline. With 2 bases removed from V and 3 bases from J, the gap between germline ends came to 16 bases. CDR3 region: CASSEDKVGLPNEKLFF. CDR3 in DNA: TGCGCCAGCAGTGAGGATAAGGTGGGGCTTCCTAATGAAAAACTGTTTTTT.

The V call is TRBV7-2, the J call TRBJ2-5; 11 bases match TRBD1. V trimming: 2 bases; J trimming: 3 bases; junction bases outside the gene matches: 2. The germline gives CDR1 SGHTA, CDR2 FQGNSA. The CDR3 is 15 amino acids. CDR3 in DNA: TGTGCCAGCAGCTTATGGGACAGGGGGGAAGAGACCCAGTACTTC. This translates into CASSLWDRGEETQYF.

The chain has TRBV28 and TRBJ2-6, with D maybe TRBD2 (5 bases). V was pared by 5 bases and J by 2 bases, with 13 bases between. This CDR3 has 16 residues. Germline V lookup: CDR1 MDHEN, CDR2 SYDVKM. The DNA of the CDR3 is TGTGCCAGCAGTCCCCAACTAGTGACTGGGGCCAACGTCCTGACTTTC. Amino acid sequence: CASSPQLVTGANVLTF.

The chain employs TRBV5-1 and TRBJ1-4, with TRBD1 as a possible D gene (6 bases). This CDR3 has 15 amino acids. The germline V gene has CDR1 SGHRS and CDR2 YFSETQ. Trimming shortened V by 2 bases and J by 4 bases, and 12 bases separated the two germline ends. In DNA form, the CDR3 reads TGCGCCAGCAGCTTCACAGGGATAGATAATGAAAAACTGTTTTTT. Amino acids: CASSFTGIDNEKLFF.

CDR3 amino acids: CASSPPGGRYTEAFF. In nucleotides, the CDR3 is TGTGCCAGCAGCCCACCGGGAGGGCGATACACTGAAGCTTTCTTT. The rearrangement joins TRBV16 to TRBJ1-1; D is unclear. V lost 4 bases to trimming and J lost 3 bases, with 15 bases between them. CDR1 and CDR2 (germline): KGHSY, FQNENV. CDR3 size: 15 residues.

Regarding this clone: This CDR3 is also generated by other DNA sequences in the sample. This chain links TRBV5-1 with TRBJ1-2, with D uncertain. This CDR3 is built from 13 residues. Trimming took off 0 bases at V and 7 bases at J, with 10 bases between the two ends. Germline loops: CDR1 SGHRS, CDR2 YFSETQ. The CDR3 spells CASSLGQAGGYTF. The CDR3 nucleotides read TGCGCCAGCAGCTTGGGACAAGCTGGTGGCTACACCTTC.

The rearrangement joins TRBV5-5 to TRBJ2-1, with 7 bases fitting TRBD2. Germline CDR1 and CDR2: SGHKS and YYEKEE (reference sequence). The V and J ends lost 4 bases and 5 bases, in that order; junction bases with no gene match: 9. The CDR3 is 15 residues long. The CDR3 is CASSLEGLSNNEQFF. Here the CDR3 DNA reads TGTGCCAGCAGCCTGGAGGGACTAAGCAACAATGAGCAGTTCTTC.